The text below deals with one TCR beta chain. What it recognizes is unknown. Donors each contributed one blood sample measuring about 2.4 ml. Investigators pulled total RNA out of whole blood and did not sort T cells. cDNA synthesis was performed in eight separate reactions for each sample. TCRdb reanalyzed the 5' RACE reads, giving one entry per CDR3 protein sequence and no DNA. In total, the table holds around 410,000 distinct CDR3 sequences. This sample was taken from a study of monozygotic twins with inflammatory bowel disease. Broader study findings: Lower TCRbeta diversity (inverse Simpson) was seen in IBD patients than in healthy co-twins.

The CDR3 spans 16 residues. CDR1 SEHNR and CDR2 FQNEAQ come from the germline V gene (reference sequence). The source of this sequence is a human donor with ulcerative colitis or Crohn's disease, or a healthy co-twin of an affected twin (not recorded which). The sequencing sample was made of blood. The chain is built from TRBV7-9 and TRBJ2-3; the TRBD2 assignment by TCRdb is unverifiable without DNA. The CDR3 region is CASSSSRENWRDTQYF.